This TCR beta chain was retrieved from a study of CD8+CD57+ T cells in acquired aplastic anemia. The CDR3 consists of 16 residues. Germline V lookup: CDR1 SGHVS, CDR2 FNYEAQ. The ends lost 4 bases at V and 5 bases at J; junction bases unmatched: 11. Patients sequenced had flow cytometry evidence of CD8+CD57+ cell expansion. This clonotype turned up a few times. Its cognate antigen is unknown. The template used for profiling TCR beta VDJ and CDR3 was genomic DNA. TCRdb fed the reads into MiXCR, producing one record per CDR3 protein. The sample lists 180,000 or so distinct CDR3 sequences, less than 60% seen once, with about 1.8% in the top ten. Overall study findings and caveats: The CD8+ Simpson's diversity of patients and controls was not significantly different.

Sequencing input: sorted CD4+, CD8+, or CD8+CD57+ T cells (not recorded which) from PBMCs. This chain uses TRBV7-6 with TRBJ2-7; 10 nucleotides match TRBD1. The receptor was derived from a human donor with aplastic anemia. CDR3 in amino acids: CASSSIRDRGTHEQYF. Written as DNA, the CDR3 is TGTGCCAGCAGCTCGATCCGGGACAGGGGTACCCACGAGCAGTACTTC.